This T cell receptor (beta chain) comes out of a study of OX40 agonist ivuxolimab in advanced cancers. Study-wide points: The mean number of expanded clones was higher in CD8+ T cells than in CD4+.

The V and J ends lost 2 bases and 5 bases respectively, with 21 bases between them. CDR1 is SGHVS, CDR2 FNYEAQ, per germline. This CDR3 contains 17 residues. To note about this clone: No antigen is known for it.

Sequencing was performed with immunoSEQ multiplex PCR; in TCRdb, only in-frame clones are kept and a portion is missing. The sample includes 81,000 or so clones, more than 75% of them seen just once. This rearrangement joins TRBV7-6 to TRBJ2-5; D might be TRBD1 (5 bases). The sample here was CD4+ or CD8+ T cells sorted from blood, taken in a trial of the OX40 agonist ivuxolimab. The sequence derives from an adult with an advanced solid tumor such as melanoma, head and neck, liver or kidney cancer. The CDR3 loop is CASSLRRGARVWETQYF. CDR3 nucleotide sequence: TGTGCCAGCAGCTTAAGACGTGGGGCCCGAGTTTGGGAGACCCAGTACTTC.